Below are 29 T cell receptor beta chains sequenced from a single sample in a study of OX40 agonist ivuxolimab in advanced cancers. Here immunoSEQ multiplex PCR was the method, and the copy in TCRdb shows in-frame clones only, minus some. The sample has 30,000 to 40,000 clones, 88% seen once. The sample here was CD4+ or CD8+ T cells sorted from blood, taken in a trial of the OX40 agonist ivuxolimab. The receptors were gathered from an adult with an advanced solid tumor such as melanoma, head and neck, liver or kidney cancer.

V gene TRBV20-1 combines with J gene TRBJ2-7; D gene ambiguous. This CDR3 is built from 11 residues. Germline V gene sequence: CDR1 DFQATT, CDR2 SNEGSKA (reference sequence). The germline V and J ends were trimmed by 8 bases and 2 bases, with 10 bases remaining between them. The CDR3 sequence is CSNRGTYEQYF. Written as DNA, the CDR3 is TGCAGTAACCGTGGAACCTACGAGCAGTACTTC.

By proportion, this clone is medium-sized (0.01 to 0.1%). V and J are TRBV27 and TRBJ2-7, with TRBD1 identical over 8 bases. This CDR3 has 14 amino acids. CDR1 is MNHEY and CDR2 is SMNVEV in the germline V gene (reference sequence). After removal of 5 bases from V and 2 bases from J, the junction contained 5 bases not matched to a gene. The CDR3 is CASSTRGRPYEQYF. The CDR3, as DNA: TGTGCCAGCAGTACCAGGGGGCGACCCTACGAGCAGTACTTC.

The CDR3 DNA reads as TGCGCCAGCGTGGGGATAACTGAAGCTTTCTTT. It specifies CASVGITEAFF. J is TRBJ1-1 and V is TRBV4-1; no reliable D call. Trimming left V 8 bases short and J 5 bases short, with 9 bases between. The germline CDR1 and CDR2 sequences are MGHRA and YSYEKL. This CDR3 comprises 11 residues.

As for this clone: This sample includes further DNA sequences coding for the same CDR3. The chain has TRBV2 and TRBJ1-2, with D hard to call. V was clipped by 8 bases and J by 8 bases, with 12 bases between them. The CDR3 runs 11 residues. CDR1 is SNHLY and CDR2 is FYNNEI in the germline V gene. The CDR3 nucleotides read TGTGCCAGCCGCGGATTAGAGGGCTACACCTTC. Its protein is CASRGLEGYTF.

This chain joins TRBV9 and TRBJ2-3, with 8 bases identical to TRBD2. The V gene end was trimmed by 4 bases and the J gene end by 4 bases; junction bases not matched to a gene: 14. CDR3 size: 17 residues. Germline V gives CDR1 SGDLS, CDR2 YYNGEE. This CDR3 reads CASSLEGSGTPPDTQYF. Here the CDR3 DNA reads TGTGCCAGCAGCTTAGAGGGTAGCGGGACCCCCCCAGATACGCAGTATTTT.

Judged by abundance, this clone is medium-sized. The J gene is TRBJ1-2, the V gene TRBV29-1, with D uncertain. The CDR3 is made up of 13 amino acids. V shed 5 bases and J shed 1 base, with 11 bases lying between them. Looked up from germline, CDR1 is SQVTM and CDR2 is ANQGSEA. The CDR3 nucleotides are TGCAGCGTTACCAAACAGAGTAACTATGGCTACACCTTC. Protein product: CSVTKQSNYGYTF.

J is TRBJ2-1 and V is TRBV7-2; D is ambiguous. Germline CDR1 reads SGHTA; CDR2 reads FQGNSA. The CDR3 length is 15 residues. The V and J ends lost 4 bases and 6 bases respectively, with 16 bases between them. The CDR3 bases are TGTGCCAGCAGCTCCGACATGACCGAAACCAATGAGCAGTTCTTC. Encoded protein: CASSSDMTETNEQFF.

The gene calls are TRBV2 and TRBJ1-5, with D possibly being TRBD1 (5 bases). The germline V gene encodes CDR1 SNHLY and CDR2 FYNNEI. The V and J ends lost 7 bases and 0 bases respectively, with 16 bases between them. The CDR3 runs 16 residues. Here the CDR3 reads CASTRGATYSNQPQHF. The DNA of the CDR3 is TGTGCCAGCACCCGAGGGGCAACCTATAGCAATCAGCCCCAGCATTTT.

V and J are TRBV28 and TRBJ2-7; weak D call: TRBD1 (5 bases). V was trimmed by 4 bases and J by 2 bases, leaving 12 bases between them. The CDR3 is 14 amino acids. CDR1 MDHEN and CDR2 SYDVKM come from the germline V gene. The chain's CDR3 is CASSYPDNTYEQYF. The CDR3 DNA follows: TGTGCCAGCAGTTACCCGGACAACACCTACGAGCAGTACTTC.

This clone was observed a single time. The genes are TRBV7-6 and TRBJ1-1; 7 nucleotides match TRBD1. The V gene's germline CDR1 is SGHVS and CDR2 FNYEAQ. CDR3 size: 14 residues. The V segment lost 1 base and the J segment 5 bases; nucleotides outside the gene matches: 4. The CDR3 spells CASSLGQGVTEAFF. In DNA form, the CDR3 reads TGTGCCAGCAGCTTAGGACAGGGCGTTACTGAAGCTTTCTTT.

The V gene is TRBV4-1, the J gene TRBJ2-1; 8 nucleotides align to TRBD1. This CDR3 comprises 16 residues. V gave up 2 bases and J gave up 6 bases; unmatched junction bases: 9. Germline V gives CDR1 MGHRA, CDR2 YSYEKL. The CDR3 protein is CASSQPRTGLVNEQFF. CDR3 nucleotides: TGCGCCAGCAGCCAACCGCGGACAGGGCTGGTCAATGAGCAGTTCTTC.

In its sample, this clone was seen once. As DNA, the CDR3 is TGTGCCTGGTTAGACCTTAAGGGAGGCTACACCTTC. Its translation is CAWLDLKGGYTF. The gene calls are TRBV30 and TRBJ1-2; D unclear. From germline, CDR1 is GTSNPN and CDR2 SVGIG (reference sequence). The CDR3 runs to 12 residues. Deletions cut 5 bases from V and 8 bases from J, with 15 bases between.

This clone was picked up a small number of times. The rearrangement uses TRBV7-9 and TRBJ1-3; 7 positions agree with TRBD1. The CDR3 totals 18 residues. Germline CDR1 and CDR2: SEHNR and FQNEAQ (reference sequence). Germline trimming cut 1 base from V and 0 bases from J; bases unmatched to any gene: 9. The chain's CDR3 is CASSLVFGRGSSGNTIYF. In DNA, the CDR3 is TGTGCCAGCAGCTTAGTTTTTGGCAGGGGGTCCTCTGGAAACACCATATATTTT.

The chain couples TRBV19 to TRBJ1-5; D call uncertain. V shed 7 bases and J shed 3 bases, with 7 bases lying between them. The CDR3 spans 12 residues. Germline loops: CDR1 LNHDA, CDR2 SQIVND (reference sequence). The CDR3 DNA follows: TGTGCCAGTACGAGACTCAATCAGCCCCAGCATTTT. Protein: CASTRLNQPQHF.

This clone appeared a single time. V is TRBV19 and J is TRBJ2-7; D may be TRBD2 (5 bases). The V gene lost 6 bases and the J gene lost 7 bases, with 19 bases spanning the gap. The CDR3 has 14 amino acids. Germline V gives CDR1 LNHDA, CDR2 SQIVND (reference sequence). CDR3 protein: CASSPPGERWEQYF. The CDR3 DNA reads as TGTGCCAGTAGCCCCCCCGGGGAAAGGTGGGAGCAGTACTTC. Full variable domain (outside the CDR3, taken from reference TRBV19 and TRBJ2-7): DGGITQSPKYLFRKEGQNVTLSCEQNLNHDAMYWYRQDPGQGLRLIYYSQIVNDFQKGDIAEGYSVSREKKESFPLTVTSAQKNPTAFYLCASSPPGERWEQYFGPGTRLTVT.

As regards this clone: Other DNA sequences in the sample encode the same CDR3. The CDR3 DNA sequence: TGTGCCACCAGCAGAGGGCATTTCACCGGGGAGCTGTTTTTT. Translated: CATSRGHFTGELFF. This rearrangement joins TRBV15 to TRBJ2-2; D is unclear. CDR3 length: 14 amino acids. Germline V gene sequence: CDR1 LNHNV, CDR2 YYDKDF (reference sequence). V was shortened by 1 base and J by 4 bases, with 7 bases between the two germline ends.

The gene calls are TRBV23-1 and TRBJ1-6; D remains unclear. TRBV23-1 is known as an ORF, though its function is uncertain. There are 17 residues in the CDR3. Deletions cut 7 bases from V and 10 bases from J, with 26 bases between. CDR3 bases: TGCGCCAGCACCCAAAGCCAGTGGGTCTCTAAGCACTCACCCCTCCACTTT. Translating gives CASTQSQWVSKHSPLHF.

This chain uses TRBV7-8 with TRBJ2-7; 7 positions match TRBD1. CDR1 is SGHVS and CDR2 is FQNEAQ in the germline V gene. CDR3 length equals 14 residues. Germline trimming cut 4 bases from V and 2 bases from J; bases unmatched to any gene: 5. The CDR3 DNA sequence: TGTGCCAGCAGCTCATGGACAGGACCCTACGAGCAGTACTTC. It yields the protein CASSSWTGPYEQYF.

This chain connects TRBV9 to TRBJ1-5, with 8 bases that match TRBD1. Germline CDR1 is SGDLS and CDR2 is YYNGEE. V lost 5 bases, J lost 6 bases, and 7 bases stayed unmatched. This CDR3 is 14 amino acids long. The CDR3 DNA follows: TGTGCCAGCAGGACCGGGACAGGAGGTCAGCCCCAGCATTTT. It codes for CASRTGTGGQPQHF.

The J gene is TRBJ1-2, the V gene TRBV5-8; TRBD1 might be the D (5 bases). This CDR3 has 14 amino acids. Germline values: CDR1 SGHTS, CDR2 YDEGEE. V was shortened by 0 bases and J by 8 bases, with 14 bases between the two germline ends. CDR3 sequence: CASSLAGRDQGYTF. The CDR3, as DNA: TGTGCCAGCAGCTTGGCCGGAAGGGACCAGGGCTACACCTTC.

This chain uses TRBV6-1 with TRBJ2-2, with a weak D call TRBD1 (5 bases). This CDR3 is 16 amino acids long. V dropped 1 base and J dropped 7 bases, with 16 bases sitting between them. Germline CDR1 reads MNHNS; CDR2 reads SASEGT. Written as DNA, the CDR3 is TGTGCCAGCAGTGAAGTGTTCGAGCCCGGACACGGGGAGCTGTTTTTT. This encodes CASSEVFEPGHGELFF.

V gene TRBV7-2 combines with J gene TRBJ1-6; the match to TRBD1 covers 9 bases. Germline-derived CDR1 and CDR2 are SGHTA and FQGNSA. Trimming at V came to 7 bases and at J to 6 bases, leaving 10 bases not matched to a gene. The CDR3 has 16 residues. CDR3 amino acids: CASTKDPGQGNSPLHF. CDR3 sequence (DNA): TGTGCCAGCACCAAGGATCCGGGACAGGGTAATTCACCCCTCCACTTT.

This clone showed up just a few times. This same CDR3 is encoded by further DNA sequences in the sample. The chain has TRBV27 and TRBJ2-7; 7 nucleotides align to TRBD1. The CDR3 is made up of 13 amino acids. Germline V gives CDR1 MNHEY, CDR2 SMNVEV (reference sequence). After removal of 4 bases from V and 3 bases from J, the junction contained 3 bases not matched to a gene. The CDR3, as DNA: TGTGCCAGCAGTTACAGGGGAAGCTACGAGCAGTACTTC. This gives the protein CASSYRGSYEQYF.

The rearrangement links TRBV29-1 to TRBJ1-2, with D possibly matching TRBD1 (5 bases). CDR3 length: 14 amino acids. V was trimmed by 0 bases and J by 2 bases, leaving 10 bases between them. CDR1 is SQVTM and CDR2 is ANQGSEA in the germline V gene. The chain's CDR3 is CSVEEGGGNYGYTF. Written as DNA, the CDR3 is TGCAGCGTTGAAGAGGGGGGAGGAAACTATGGCTACACCTTC.

V gene TRBV27 combines with J gene TRBJ1-6; D is unclear. V lost 2 bases and J lost 11, with 16 bases in between. The CDR3 has 15 amino acids. The germline gives CDR1 MNHEY, CDR2 SMNVEV (reference sequence). The CDR3 DNA is TGTGCCAGCAGTTTAGCGGAAAGCCCCTGGACACCCCTCCACTTT. Its translation is CASSLAESPWTPLHF.

The V call is TRBV10-3, the J call TRBJ2-7; tentatively, D is TRBD1 or TRBD2 (5 bases each). In germline, CDR1 is ENHRY, CDR2 SYGVKD. V dropped 2 bases and J dropped 0 bases, with 20 bases sitting between them. The CDR3 loop spans 18 amino acids. CDR3 sequence reads: CAISETGTARQTSYEQYF. CDR3 nucleotides: TGTGCCATCAGTGAGACCGGGACGGCGAGACAAACCTCCTACGAGCAGTACTTC.

V is TRBV11-2 and J is TRBJ2-1, with 9 positions matching TRBD2. Germline assignment: CDR1 SGHAT and CDR2 FQNNGV. Germline trimming cut 7 bases from V and 9 bases from J; bases unmatched to any gene: 10. The CDR3 totals 14 residues. The CDR3, as DNA: TGTGCCAGCACCCAGGGACTAGCTGGGGGTGAGCAGTTCTTC. Residues: CASTQGLAGGEQFF.

The chain uses TRBV10-3 and TRBJ2-1; TRBD2 matches 14 bases. Trimming removed 11 bases from V and 7 bases from J; junction bases left unmatched: 7. CDR1 is ENHRY and CDR2 is SYGVKD in the germline V gene. The CDR3 loop spans 14 amino acids. This CDR3 reads CASTGTSGRNEQFF. CDR3 nucleotide sequence: TGTGCCTCAACCGGGACTAGCGGGAGAAATGAGCAGTTCTTC.

This clone was picked up one time. The CDR3 DNA sequence: TGTGCCAGTAGTATAGTACCAGGGGGTAATGAGCAGTTCTTC. Translation: CASSIVPGGNEQFF. V is TRBV19 and J is TRBJ2-1; 7 positions agree with TRBD1. Germline CDR1 is LNHDA and CDR2 is SQIVND (reference sequence). V trimming: 1 base; J trimming: 7 bases; junction bases outside the gene matches: 4. The CDR3 covers 14 residues.